These 28 T cell receptor beta chains came from one sample sequenced in a study of blood T cell repertoires in COVID-19. Profiled with immunoSEQ multiplex PCR; TCRdb holds only in-frame clones, not every one. The table has 250,000 to 300,000 clones, about nine tenths seen once. Sample: PBMCs or T cells enriched from blood (not recorded which). These TCRs come from a man younger than 35 who had recovered from COVID-19.

The J gene is TRBJ1-2, the V gene TRBV18; a weak D match, TRBD1 (6 bases). V was trimmed by 4 bases and J by 2 bases, leaving 14 bases between them. Germline V gene lookup returns CDR1 KGHSH and CDR2 LQKENI. This CDR3 is built from 15 residues. CDR3 bases: TGTGCCAGCTCACACCCCGGGACAAGAAACTATGGCTACACCTTC. Its protein product is CASSHPGTRNYGYTF.

The chain carries TRBV5-6 and TRBJ2-2; D is possibly TRBD1 (6 bases). The CDR3 contains 15 residues. Trimming took 4 bases from V and 1 from J, leaving 11 bases between them. The germline gives CDR1 SGHDT, CDR2 YYEEEE. The CDR3 loop reads CASSQSRGNTGELFF. The CDR3 DNA reads TGTGCCAGCAGCCAATCCAGGGGGAACACCGGGGAGCTGTTTTTT.

The V and J genes are TRBV7-6 and TRBJ1-1; D is undetermined. CDR3 length equals 12 residues. Trimming stripped 9 bases from V and 7 bases from J, with 15 bases between. Germline CDR1 SGHVS, CDR2 FNYEAQ. CDR3 coding DNA: TGTGCCAGTTCTGGAGTAAGCGGTGAAGCTTTCTTT. Its protein is CASSGVSGEAFF.

The chain couples TRBV5-1 to TRBJ2-7; TRBD1 matches 9 bases. Germline CDR1 and CDR2: SGHRS and YFSETQ. CDR3 size: 15 residues. The V and J ends lost 0 bases and 5 bases, in that order; junction bases with no gene match: 6. The DNA of the CDR3 is TGCGCCAGCAGCTTGGCCGTGGACAGGGGCCACGAGCAGTACTTC. This sequence encodes CASSLAVDRGHEQYF.

J is TRBJ1-2 and V is TRBV6-5; D is possibly TRBD1 (6 bases). CDR1 is MNHEY, CDR2 SVGAGI, per germline. This CDR3 has 15 amino acids. Deletions cut 2 bases from V and 4 bases from J, with 14 bases between. CDR3 nucleotides: TGTGCCAGCAGTTACGCGAGGGGGGGAAGCTATGGCTACACCTTC. It yields the protein CASSYARGGSYGYTF.

This clone was counted between two and nine times. The chain combines TRBV7-3 with TRBJ2-7; 11 bases align to TRBD2. Germline loops: CDR1 SGHTA, CDR2 FQGTGA. This CDR3 has 20 amino acids. J gave up 6 bases and V 5 bases, and 24 bases lay outside the gene matches. The CDR3 reads CASSRLRTGTSGPRRCEQYF. The CDR3 region has the DNA TGTGCCAGCAGCCGGTTAAGGACCGGGACTAGCGGCCCTAGGAGGTGCGAGCAGTACTTC.

This chain links TRBV9 with TRBJ2-5; 9 nucleotides agree with TRBD2. V dropped 0 bases and J dropped 3; count of bases not matched to a gene: 6. Germline-derived CDR1 and CDR2 are SGDLS and YYNGEE. The CDR3 contains 16 residues. The CDR3 coding sequence is TGTGCCAGCAGCGTAGGGACTAGCGCTGGGGAAGAGACCCAGTACTTC. This sequence encodes CASSVGTSAGEETQYF.

The chain links TRBV7-9 to TRBJ2-2; D is possibly TRBD1 (7 bases). Germline loops: CDR1 SEHNR, CDR2 FQNEAQ (reference sequence). The CDR3 runs 15 residues. The ends were cut back, 1 base at V and 6 bases at J, with 12 bases in the middle. DNA for the CDR3: TGTGCCAGCAGCTTAGGGCAGGGGGGAGCCGGGGAGCTGTTTTTT. Protein: CASSLGQGGAGELFF.

The J gene is TRBJ1-5, the V gene TRBV2; D is perhaps TRBD1 (5 bases). Trimming shortened V by 2 bases and J by 0 bases, and 8 bases separated the two germline ends. CDR1 and CDR2 from the germline V gene are SNHLY and FYNNEI. The CDR3 is 15 residues long. The CDR3 reads CASSESRVSNQPQHF. For the CDR3, the DNA is TGTGCCAGCAGTGAATCCAGGGTTAGCAATCAGCCCCAGCATTTT.

The V gene is TRBV10-3, the J gene TRBJ2-3; 8 positions match TRBD2. Germline loops: CDR1 ENHRY, CDR2 SYGVKD. The trim removed 7 bases at V and 3 bases at J, leaving 6 bases unmatched. The CDR3 runs to 14 residues. CDR3: CAINDGGGTDTQYF. The CDR3 DNA follows: TGTGCCATCAACGACGGCGGGGGGACAGATACGCAGTATTTT.

This rearrangement joins TRBV4-1 to TRBJ2-1, with a tentative D call TRBD2 (5 bases). Trimming left V 4 bases short and J 8 bases short, with 15 bases between. Germline V gene data show CDR1 as MGHRA and CDR2 as YSYEKL. CDR3 length: 14 residues. The CDR3 nucleotides read TGCGCCAGCAGCCGGGAGCCTAATGATTATGAGCAGTTCTTC. Translating gives CASSREPNDYEQFF.

This chain joins TRBV19 and TRBJ2-5; 13 bases match TRBD2. This CDR3 spans 15 amino acids. Trimming took 5 bases from V and 4 from J; bases not matched to a gene: 4. Germline lookup yields CDR1 LNHDA and CDR2 SQIVND (reference sequence). The CDR3 protein is CASSARLAGGETQYF. CDR3 DNA sequence: TGTGCCAGTAGTGCCCGACTAGCGGGGGGAGAGACCCAGTACTTC.

V and J are TRBV7-9 and TRBJ1-1; TRBD1 aligns across 8 bases. The CDR3 is 15 amino acids. CDR1 and CDR2 from the germline V gene are SEHNR and FQNEAQ (reference sequence). V lost 5 bases, J lost 1 base, and 6 bases stayed unmatched. CDR3 amino acids: CASSARTGTNTEAFF. CDR3 bases: TGTGCCAGCAGCGCTAGGACAGGGACGAACACTGAAGCTTTCTTT.

J is TRBJ1-2 and V is TRBV30; 11 nucleotides match TRBD1. The CDR3 sequence is 16 residues long. After removal of 3 bases from V and 4 bases from J, the junction contained 10 bases not matched to a gene. Looked up from germline, CDR1 is GTSNPN and CDR2 is SVGIG (reference sequence). This chain's CDR3 is CAWRFPGTGGPYGYTF. The CDR3 DNA is TGTGCCTGGAGATTCCCGGGGACAGGGGGTCCCTATGGCTACACCTTC.

This rearrangement joins TRBV5-4 to TRBJ1-6, with a possible D match to TRBD1 (5 bases). Germline V gene data show CDR1 as SGHNT and CDR2 as YYREEE (reference sequence). V was shortened by 3 bases and J by 9 bases, with 13 bases between the two germline ends. The CDR3 sequence is 14 residues long. CDR3 loop: CASSSDRGVSPLHF. In DNA form, the CDR3 reads TGTGCCAGCAGCTCCGACAGAGGAGTTTCACCCCTCCACTTT.

The chain joins TRBV9 to TRBJ1-2, with 9 nucleotides matching TRBD1. The germline gives CDR1 SGDLS, CDR2 YYNGEE. CDR3 length: 14 residues. The trim removed 3 bases at V and 3 bases at J, leaving 3 bases unmatched. CDR3 region: CASSAQGAHYGYTF. CDR3 nucleotides: TGTGCCAGCAGCGCACAGGGGGCTCACTATGGCTACACCTTC.

The CDR3 DNA reads TGTGCCACCAGCAGAGATTTAACAGATACGCAGTATTTT. Its protein is CATSRDLTDTQYF. The genes are TRBV15 and TRBJ2-3; D call uncertain. V lost 0 bases and J lost 3, with 4 bases in between. The CDR3 has 13 amino acids. Germline V gives CDR1 LNHNV, CDR2 YYDKDF (reference sequence).

J is TRBJ1-1 and V is TRBV9, with a weak D call TRBD1 (6 bases). Trimming removed 3 bases from V and 1 base from J, with 13 bases in between. This CDR3 region has 15 residues. Germline values: CDR1 SGDLS, CDR2 YYNGEE. CDR3 DNA: TGTGCCAGCAGCGCCGGACAGTACCCGAACACTGAAGCTTTCTTT. Protein product: CASSAGQYPNTEAFF.

The chain couples TRBV11-3 to TRBJ1-5; the match to TRBD1 covers 9 bases. V was pared by 3 bases and J by 2 bases, with 14 bases of the junction left unmatched. The CDR3 spans 19 residues. Germline CDR1 reads SGHNT; CDR2 reads YENEEA. In DNA form, the CDR3 reads TGTGCCAGCAGCTTCTACCGGGACAGGGACACAATGGGCAATCAGCCCCAGCATTTT. Translation gives CASSFYRDRDTMGNQPQHF.

This clone was found once. The J gene is TRBJ2-1, the V gene TRBV4-1; TRBD2 matches 8 bases. This CDR3 spans 16 amino acids. The trim removed 5 bases at V and 0 bases at J, leaving 6 bases unmatched. The germline V gene has CDR1 MGHRA and CDR2 YSYEKL. CDR3 sequence (DNA): TGCGCCAGCAGCAGTACTAGCGGCAGCTCCTACAATGAGCAGTTCTTC. This gives the protein CASSSTSGSSYNEQFF.

V and J are TRBV2 and TRBJ2-5; weak D call: TRBD1 (6 bases). Germline V gene sequence: CDR1 SNHLY, CDR2 FYNNEI. Trimming shortened V by 6 bases and J by 5 bases, and 16 bases separated the two germline ends. The CDR3 covers 14 residues. CDR3 DNA sequence: TGTGCCAGCAGCCCCTCCCCAGGGGATGAGACCCAGTACTTC. It encodes CASSPSPGDETQYF.

The gene calls are TRBV30 and TRBJ2-3, with 7 bases aligning to TRBD1. The V and J ends lost 8 bases and 2 bases, in that order; junction bases with no gene match: 10. This CDR3 comprises 14 residues. In germline, CDR1 is GTSNPN, CDR2 SVGIG (reference sequence). The DNA for the CDR3 is TGTGCCGGAGGCGACAGGGCGCACACAGATACGCAGTATTTT. Its protein is CAGGDRAHTDTQYF.

The chain links TRBV19 to TRBJ2-7; 10 bases map to TRBD1. V shed 3 bases and J 4 bases; nucleotides not matched to a gene: 6. The CDR3 is 15 residues long. The germline V gene has CDR1 LNHDA and CDR2 SQIVND (reference sequence). The CDR3 bases are TGTGCCAGTAGTATTTCCGGGACAGGGGATTACGAGCAGTACTTC. It codes for CASSISGTGDYEQYF.

The V gene is TRBV19, the J gene TRBJ1-4; D gene uncertain. The germline CDR1 and CDR2 sequences are LNHDA and SQIVND (reference sequence). V was shortened by 5 bases and J by 12 bases, with 10 bases between the two germline ends. This CDR3 has 11 amino acids. The CDR3 protein is CASSAFLELFF. The CDR3 nucleotides are TGTGCCAGTAGTGCGTTTCTGGAACTGTTTTTT. The full variable domain, in which reference TRBV19 and TRBJ1-4 provide the parts outside the CDR3, is DGGITQSPKYLFRKEGQNVTLSCEQNLNHDAMYWYRQDPGQGLRLIYYSQIVNDFQKGDIAEGYSVSREKKESFPLTVTSAQKNPTAFYLCASSAFLELFFGSGTQLSVL.

V usage is TRBV11-2 and J usage is TRBJ2-7; D is unresolved. The V gene's germline CDR1 is SGHAT and CDR2 FQNNGV. The CDR3 is 15 amino acids. V shed 1 base and J shed 0 bases, with 10 bases lying between them. CDR3 DNA: TGTGCCAGCAGCTTAGGCGTTAGCCTCTCCTACGAGCAGTACTTC. This codes for CASSLGVSLSYEQYF.

The CDR3 reads CASSLGWRGGPDTQYF. The CDR3, as DNA: TGTGCCAGCAGCTTAGGATGGCGGGGGGGCCCGGATACGCAGTATTTT. The chain is built from TRBV11-3 and TRBJ2-3; 9 bases map to TRBD2. This CDR3 contains 16 residues. V trimming: 1 base; J trimming: 6 bases; junction bases outside the gene matches: 8. CDR1 and CDR2 (germline): SGHNT, YENEEA. Complete variable domain (other parts from reference TRBV11-3 and TRBJ2-3): EAGVVQSPRYKIIEKKQPVAFWCNPISGHNTLYWYLQNLGQGPELLIRYENEEAVDDSQLPKDRFSAERLKGVDSTLKIQPAELGDSAVYLCASSLGWRGGPDTQYFGPGTRLTVL.

The chain carries TRBV2 and TRBJ2-1, with D uncertain. Trimming took 8 bases from V and 9 from J, leaving 23 bases between them. The V gene's germline CDR1 is SNHLY and CDR2 FYNNEI. The CDR3 extends over 15 amino acids. Written as DNA, the CDR3 is TGTGCCAGCGGTAGCCCACCAGCTGAAGTGGGTGAGCAGTTCTTC. It is translated as CASGSPPAEVGEQFF.

This chain links TRBV10-2 with TRBJ1-5; no definite D call. The CDR3 spans 12 residues. Per the germline V gene, CDR1 is WSHSY and CDR2 is SAAADI. Between the trimmed V and J ends, which lost 8 bases and 2 bases, there was a span of 7 bases. Here the CDR3 reads CASSRGNQPQHF. The CDR3 DNA sequence: TGCGCCAGCTCGAGGGGCAATCAGCCCCAGCATTTT.